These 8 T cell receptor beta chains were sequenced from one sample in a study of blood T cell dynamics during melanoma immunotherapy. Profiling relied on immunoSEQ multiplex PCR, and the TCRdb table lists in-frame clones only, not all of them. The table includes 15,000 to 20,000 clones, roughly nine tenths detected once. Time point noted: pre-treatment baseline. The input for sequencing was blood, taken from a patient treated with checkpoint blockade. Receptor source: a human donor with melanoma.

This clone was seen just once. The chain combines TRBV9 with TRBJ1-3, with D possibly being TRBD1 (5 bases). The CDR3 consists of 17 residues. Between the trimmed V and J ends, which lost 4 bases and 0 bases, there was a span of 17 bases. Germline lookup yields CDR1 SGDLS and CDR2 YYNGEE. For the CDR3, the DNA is TGTGCCAGCAGCCCGGGGGGTTGGGATAGCTCTGGAAACACCATATATTTT. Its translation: CASSPGGWDSSGNTIYF.

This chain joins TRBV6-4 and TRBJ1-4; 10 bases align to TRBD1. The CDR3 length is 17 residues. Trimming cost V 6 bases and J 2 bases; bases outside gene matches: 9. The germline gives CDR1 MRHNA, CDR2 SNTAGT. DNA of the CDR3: TGTGCCAGCAGCCCGGGACAGGGGACGGGGACTAATGAAAAACTGTTTTTT. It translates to CASSPGQGTGTNEKLFF.

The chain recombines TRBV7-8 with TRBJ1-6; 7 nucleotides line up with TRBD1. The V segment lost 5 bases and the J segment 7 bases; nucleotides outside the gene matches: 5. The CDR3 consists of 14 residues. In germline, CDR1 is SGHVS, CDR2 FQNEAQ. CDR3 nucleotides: TGTGCCAGCAGCCCACGGGACAGAAATTCACCCCTCCACTTT. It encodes CASSPRDRNSPLHF.

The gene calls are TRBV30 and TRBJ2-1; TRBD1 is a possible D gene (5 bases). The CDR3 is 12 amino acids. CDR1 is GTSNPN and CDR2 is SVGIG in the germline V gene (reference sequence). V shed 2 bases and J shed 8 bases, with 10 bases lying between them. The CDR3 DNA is TGTGCCTGGAGTAAGGGGTGGGATGAGCAGTTCTTC. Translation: CAWSKGWDEQFF.

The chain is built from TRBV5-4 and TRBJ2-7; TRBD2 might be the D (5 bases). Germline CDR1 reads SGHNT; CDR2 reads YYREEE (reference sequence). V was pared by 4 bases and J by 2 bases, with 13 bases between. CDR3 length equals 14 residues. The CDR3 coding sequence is TGTGCCAGCAGCCACTGGGGAGAGGCCTACGAGCAGTACTTC. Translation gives CASSHWGEAYEQYF.

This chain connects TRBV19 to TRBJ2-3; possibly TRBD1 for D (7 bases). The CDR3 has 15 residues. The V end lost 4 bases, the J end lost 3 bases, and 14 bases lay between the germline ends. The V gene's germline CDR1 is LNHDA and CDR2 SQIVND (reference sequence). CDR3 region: CASSTAGGWTDTQYF. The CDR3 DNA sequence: TGTGCCAGTAGTACCGCAGGGGGGTGGACAGATACGCAGTATTTT.

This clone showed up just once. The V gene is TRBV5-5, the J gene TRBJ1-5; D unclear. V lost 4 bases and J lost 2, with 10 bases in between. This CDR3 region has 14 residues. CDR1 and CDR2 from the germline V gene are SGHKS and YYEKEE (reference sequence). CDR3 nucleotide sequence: TGTGCCAGCAGCACGCTCGTGGGCAATCAGCCCCAGCATTTT. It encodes CASSTLVGNQPQHF.

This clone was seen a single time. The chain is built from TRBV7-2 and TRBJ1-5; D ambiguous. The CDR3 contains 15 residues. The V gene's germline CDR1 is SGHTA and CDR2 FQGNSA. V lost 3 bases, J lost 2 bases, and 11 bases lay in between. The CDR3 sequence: CASSFSRVGNQPQHF. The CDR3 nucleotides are TGTGCCAGCAGCTTTTCGAGGGTCGGCAATCAGCCCCAGCATTTT.